This T cell receptor beta chain is drawn from a study of spatial heterogeneity in lung cancer (dated by TCRdb to the late 2010s). At the level of the whole study: Beta-chain transcripts were consistently detected in greater numbers than alpha-chain transcripts, which likely reflected higher beta-chain transcript abundance. A strong correlation was found between TCR transcript counts in tumor regions and a T cell transcriptional module score from matched bulk RNA-seq. In the raw uncorrected reads, each unique combination of TCR and UMI appeared more than ten times on average. The study quantitatively compared TCR alpha and beta repertoires across multiple tumor regions, matched nontumor lung and blood in non-small cell lung cancer. TCR repertoire features were related to nonsynonymous mutation counts determined by whole-exome sequencing of tumor tissue. Both alpha and beta chains were TCR-sequenced in samples taken at surgery, namely 220 tumor regions, around 64 matched nontumor lung samples and approximately 58 PBMC samples. Results and caveats for the whole study, not just this receptor: Additional single-cell paired TCR alpha and beta sequencing was considered necessary to confirm, at a functional level, the hypothesis that regional TCRs recognize regional mutations. Counts of ubiquitous and regional expanded TCRs were found to correlate with counts of ubiquitous and regional nonsynonymous mutations, respectively. TCR-seq coverage of tumor T cells was estimated to be only around 7% for alpha chains and more than 11% for beta chains. The tumor nonsynonymous mutation count correlated with the number of expanded alpha and beta TCRs within the tumor.

Library method: 5' RACE. The listed sequencing device is NextSeq 500. The TCR library protocol attached a unique molecular identifier to each TCR cDNA molecule to allow correction of PCR and sequencing errors. On the study's bioinformatics: TCR identification, UMI-based error correction and CDR3 extraction were all carried out with Decombinator tools. TCRs above a frequency of 2 per 1,000, corresponding to the top 1% of the tumor frequency distribution, were defined as expanded. Expanded tumor TCRs statistically deemed absent (corrected P<0.05) from at least one tumor region were classed as regional, and all other expanded tumor TCRs were classed as ubiquitous. Each repertoire was subsampled 100 times to 5,000 TCRs, after which Renyi diversity was computed with the R vegan package. To build CDR3 similarity networks, amino acid triplet string-kernel similarity was used, and CDR3s were connected when their pairwise similarity was above 0.82. TCRdb trimmed the raw reads at Q25, called clones with MiXCR and kept productive beta chains. Every distinct CDR3 protein forms one entry, paired with its most common genes and DNA. TCRdb's processing, not the study's, gives the V and J calls here. Here the sample has under 8,500 distinct CDR3 sequences; 9.6% occur a single time. Approximately 12% of the sample is taken by the ten largest.

This sample's time point label indicates: sample taken at primary tumor resection. The donors were some 76 patients from the lung TRACERx cohort who had early-stage, untreated non-small cell lung cancer. TCR sequencing used whole RNA extracted from tumor and nontumor lung tissue, or from cryopreserved PBMC samples, without cell sorting. Only patients with enough RNA available from two or more tumor regions were chosen for TCR sequencing. A lung pathologist reviewed the tumor and adjacent nontumor lung specimens before the specimens were selected. Trimming costs V 7 bases and J 8 bases, and their ends lie 11 bases apart. Its CDR3 holds 11 amino acids, cysteine through phenylalanine. Of all the DNA, just the CDR3 is kept, 33 bases in frame from base 1. CDR1 MNHNS and CDR2 SASEGT were looked up in the germline V gene. On this clonotype itself: The specificity of this receptor is unknown. No base qualities exist here, and no much larger clone lies one base off it.

The specimen was lung tumor tissue, collected at surgery. The chain links TRBV6-1 with TRBJ1-1, with TRBD1 as a weak D call on 5 bases. This sequence originates from a male donor with early-stage non-small cell lung cancer. The CDR3 protein is CASIGTLEAFF. The nucleotide sequence is given as TGTGCCAGCATTGGGACCCTGGAAGCTTTCTTT.